The 5 T cell receptor beta chains listed next were all sequenced from one sample in a study of glioma-infiltrating T cells after dendritic cell vaccination. Documented time point: after dendritic cell vaccination, including at tumor progression/relapse. Some clones are missing from TCRdb's copy, which holds only in-frame ones; the method was immunoSEQ multiplex PCR. The repertoire holds 85,000 to 100,000 clones, with 65% to 85% as singletons. The specimen comprised blood, sampled after dendritic cell vaccination. The receptors originated from a human donor with glioblastoma.

CDR3 amino acids: CASSLDRVVGEQYF. The CDR3 nucleotides are TGTGCCAGCAGCTTAGACAGGGTAGTAGGCGAGCAGTACTTC. The chain employs TRBV7-2 and TRBJ2-7; tentatively, D is TRBD1 (6 bases). V was shortened by 1 base and J by 6 bases, with 13 bases between the two germline ends. CDR3 length: 14 residues. Germline lookup yields CDR1 SGHTA and CDR2 FQGNSA.

This chain uses TRBV5-1 with TRBJ2-3, with 8 bases identical to TRBD1. This CDR3 contains 16 residues. Per the germline V gene, CDR1 is SGHRS and CDR2 is YFSETQ. The V gene end was trimmed by 0 bases and the J gene end by 1 base; junction bases not matched to a gene: 4. The CDR3 nucleotides are TGCGCCAGCAGCTTGGACGGACAGGGAGGCACAGATACGCAGTATTTT. Its protein product is CASSLDGQGGTDTQYF.

This clone appeared a single time. The V and J genes are TRBV5-1 and TRBJ1-2, with 7 bases identical to TRBD1. J lost 8 bases, V lost 3 bases, and 13 bases had no gene match. The length of the CDR3 is 15 residues. Looked up from germline, CDR1 is SGHRS and CDR2 is YFSETQ. The CDR3 DNA follows: TGCGCCAGCAGCTCACAGACAGGGACCATTTACGGCTACACCTTC. Protein product: CASSSQTGTIYGYTF. The whole variable domain, filled in from reference TRBV5-1 and TRBJ1-2, reads KAGVTQTPRYLIKTRGQQVTLSCSPISGHRSVSWYQQTPGQGLQFLFEYFSETQRNKGNFPGRFSGRQFSNSRSEMNVSTLELGDSALYLCASSSQTGTIYGYTFGSGTRLTVV.

The chain links TRBV28 to TRBJ2-7; D unclear. The V end lost 6 bases, the J end lost 6 bases, and 15 bases lay between the germline ends. The CDR3 is 13 residues long. CDR1 MDHEN and CDR2 SYDVKM come from the germline V gene. The CDR3 DNA reads as TGTGCCAGCAGCCGAAGTCAGGTAACCGAGCAGTACTTC. It encodes CASSRSQVTEQYF.

The V and J genes are TRBV7-9 and TRBJ1-1, with a tentative D call TRBD1 (5 bases). From germline, CDR1 is SEHNR and CDR2 FQNEAQ (reference sequence). V was pared by 1 base and J by 9 bases, with 21 bases between. The CDR3 sequence is 16 residues long. The CDR3 nucleotides are TGTGCCAGCAGCTTAGGCTCAGGGACTAGGGGCGGTAAAGCTTTCTTT. Protein: CASSLGSGTRGGKAFF. The whole variable domain, remainder taken from reference TRBV7-9 and TRBJ1-1, is DTGVSQNPRHKITKRGQNVTFRCDPISEHNRLYWYRQTLGQGPEFLTYFQNEAQLEKSRLLSDRFSAERPKGSFSTLEIQRTEQGDSAMYLCASSLGSGTRGGKAFFGQGTRLTVV.